This paragraph covers one T cell receptor (beta chain) sequence. This sample is drawn from a study of blood T cell repertoires in COVID-19. In the study overall: T cells, B-cell-depleted T cells, or PBMCs provided the cDNA or gDNA that served as material.

Participants were placed into cohorts based on the clinical history they reported. V lost 5 bases and J lost 2; bases outside the gene matches: 9. The CDR3 is made up of 15 amino acids. CDR1 and CDR2 (germline): SGHAT, FQNNGV. In the study's own analysis: Reference gene primer amplification gave nucleated cell count estimates. Generated by immunoSEQ multiplex PCR, the TCRdb table keeps only in-frame clones and is missing some. That table supplies the V and J calls and clone size; D and trimming were determined from the DNA. Of 200,000 to 250,000 clones in the sample, roughly nine tenths were seen once.

The sequenced material came from PBMCs or T cells enriched from blood (not recorded which). The chain links TRBV11-2 to TRBJ2-7, with 7 bases aligning to TRBD1. The clonotype originates from a woman in her forties or fifties in a cohort exposed to, infected with or recovered from COVID-19 (not recorded which). The CDR3 sequence: CASSVLGTAPYEQYF. CDR3 DNA: TGTGCCAGCAGCGTACTTGGGACAGCTCCCTACGAGCAGTACTTC.